This T cell receptor beta chain is from a study of blood T cell repertoires in COVID-19. Methods used by the authors: Amplification of reference gene primers provided the estimated nucleated cell counts. Method: immunoSEQ multiplex PCR; TCRdb's copy keeps in-frame clones and lacks some. V, J and clone size are taken as reported in that table, and D and trimming were inferred from the DNA itself. The top ten clones hold more than 5% of a sample with around 100,000 clones, roughly 87% of them seen once. V lost 4 bases, J lost 3 bases, and 3 bases stayed unmatched. The CDR3 runs to 14 residues. The V gene's germline CDR1 is SGHRS and CDR2 YFSETQ.

Sequences were obtained from peripheral blood. The source of this sequence is a human donor in a cohort sampled during active COVID-19. This chain connects TRBV5-1 to TRBJ2-7; TRBD1 matches 11 bases. The CDR3, as DNA: TGCGCCAGCAGCCCGGGGACAGGGGGCTACGAGCAGTACTTC. It translates to CASSPGTGGYEQYF.